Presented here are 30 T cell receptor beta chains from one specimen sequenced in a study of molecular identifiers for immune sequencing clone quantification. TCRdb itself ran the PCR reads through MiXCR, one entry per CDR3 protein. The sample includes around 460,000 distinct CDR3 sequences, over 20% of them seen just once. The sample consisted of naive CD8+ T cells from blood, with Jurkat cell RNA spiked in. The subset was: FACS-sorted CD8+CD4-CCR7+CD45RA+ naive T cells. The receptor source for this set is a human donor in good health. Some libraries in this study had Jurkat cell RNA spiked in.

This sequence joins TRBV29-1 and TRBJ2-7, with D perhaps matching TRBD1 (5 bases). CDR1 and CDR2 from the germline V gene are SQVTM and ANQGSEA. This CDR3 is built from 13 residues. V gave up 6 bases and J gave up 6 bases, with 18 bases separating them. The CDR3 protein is CSVMATRGGEQYF. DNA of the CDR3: TGCAGCGTGATGGCCACAAGGGGTGGCGAGCAGTACTTC.

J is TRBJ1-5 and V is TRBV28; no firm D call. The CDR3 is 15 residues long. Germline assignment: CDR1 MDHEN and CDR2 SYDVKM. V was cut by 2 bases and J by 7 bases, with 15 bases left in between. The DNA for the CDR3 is TGTGCCAGCAGTTTACTCCGGGAAAGAGGGCAGCCCCAGCATTTT. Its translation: CASSLLRERGQPQHF.

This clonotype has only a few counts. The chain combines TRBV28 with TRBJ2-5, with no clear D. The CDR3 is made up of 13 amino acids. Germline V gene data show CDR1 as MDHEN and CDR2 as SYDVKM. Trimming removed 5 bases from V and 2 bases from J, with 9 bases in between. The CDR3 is CASSTTVQETQYF. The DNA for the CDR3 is TGTGCCAGCAGTACGACCGTGCAAGAGACCCAGTACTTC.

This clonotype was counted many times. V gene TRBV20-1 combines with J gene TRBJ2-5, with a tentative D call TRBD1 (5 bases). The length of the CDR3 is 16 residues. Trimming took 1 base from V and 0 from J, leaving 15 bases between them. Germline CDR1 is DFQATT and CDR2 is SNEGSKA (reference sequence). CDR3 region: CSARVRGAPYQETQYF. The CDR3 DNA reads TGCAGTGCTAGAGTTAGGGGTGCCCCGTACCAAGAGACCCAGTACTTC.

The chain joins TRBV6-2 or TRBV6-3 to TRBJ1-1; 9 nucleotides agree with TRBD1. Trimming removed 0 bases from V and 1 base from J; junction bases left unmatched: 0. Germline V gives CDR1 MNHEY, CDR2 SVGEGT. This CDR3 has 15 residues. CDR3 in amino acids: CASSYSGQGNTEAFF. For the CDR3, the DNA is TGTGCCAGCAGTTACTCGGGACAGGGGAACACTGAAGCTTTCTTT.

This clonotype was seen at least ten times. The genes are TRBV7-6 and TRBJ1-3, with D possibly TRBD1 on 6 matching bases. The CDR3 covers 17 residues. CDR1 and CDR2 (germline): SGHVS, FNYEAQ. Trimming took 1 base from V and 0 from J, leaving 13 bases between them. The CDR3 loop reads CASSLEVADSSGNTIYF. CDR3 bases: TGTGCCAGCAGCTTAGAGGTGGCGGACAGCTCTGGAAACACCATATATTTT.

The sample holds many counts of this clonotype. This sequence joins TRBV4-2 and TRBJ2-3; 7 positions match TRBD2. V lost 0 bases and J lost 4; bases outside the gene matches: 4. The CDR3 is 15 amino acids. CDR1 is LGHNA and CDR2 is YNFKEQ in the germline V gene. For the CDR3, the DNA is TGTGCCAGCAGCCAAGAGGTCCTAGCGGCAGATACGCAGTATTTT. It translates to CASSQEVLAADTQYF.

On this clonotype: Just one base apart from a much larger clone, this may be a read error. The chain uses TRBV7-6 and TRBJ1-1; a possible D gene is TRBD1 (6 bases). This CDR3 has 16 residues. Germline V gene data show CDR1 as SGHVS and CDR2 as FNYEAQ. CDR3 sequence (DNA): TGTGCCAGCAGCTTAGGAATGGGGGTTCGGGACACTGAAGCTTACTTT. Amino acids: CASSLGMGVRDTEAYF.

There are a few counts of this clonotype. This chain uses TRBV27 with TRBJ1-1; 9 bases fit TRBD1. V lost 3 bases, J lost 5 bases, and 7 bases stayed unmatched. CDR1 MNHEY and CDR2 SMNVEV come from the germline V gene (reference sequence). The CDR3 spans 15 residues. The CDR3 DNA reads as TGTGCCAGCAGTTTCCAGGGACAGGGATTAACTGAAGCTTTCTTT. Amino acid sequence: CASSFQGQGLTEAFF.

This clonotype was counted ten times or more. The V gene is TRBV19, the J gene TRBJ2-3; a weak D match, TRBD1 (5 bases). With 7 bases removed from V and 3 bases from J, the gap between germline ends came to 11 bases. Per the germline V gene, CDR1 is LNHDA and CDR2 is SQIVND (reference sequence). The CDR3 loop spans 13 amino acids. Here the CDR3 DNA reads TGTGCCAGTATTAACAGGTTAACAGATACGCAGTATTTT. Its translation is CASINRLTDTQYF.

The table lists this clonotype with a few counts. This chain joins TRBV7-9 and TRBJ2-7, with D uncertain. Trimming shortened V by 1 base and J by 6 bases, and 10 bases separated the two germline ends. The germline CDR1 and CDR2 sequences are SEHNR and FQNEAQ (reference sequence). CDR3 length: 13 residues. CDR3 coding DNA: TGTGCCAGCAGCTTAGGGTTTGGCGTCGAGCAGTACTTC. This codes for CASSLGFGVEQYF.

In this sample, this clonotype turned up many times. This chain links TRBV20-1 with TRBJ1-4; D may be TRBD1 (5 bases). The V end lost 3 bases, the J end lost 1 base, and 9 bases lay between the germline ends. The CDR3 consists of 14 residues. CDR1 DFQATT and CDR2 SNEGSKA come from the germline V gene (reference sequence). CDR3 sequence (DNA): TGCAGTGCTAGTGGGGGAGGAACTAATGAAAAACTGTTTTTT. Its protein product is CSASGGGTNEKLFF.

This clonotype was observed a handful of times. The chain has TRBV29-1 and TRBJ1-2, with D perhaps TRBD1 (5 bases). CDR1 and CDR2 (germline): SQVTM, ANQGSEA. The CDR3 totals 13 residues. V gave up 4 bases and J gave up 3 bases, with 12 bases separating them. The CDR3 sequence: CSVGDGADYGYTF. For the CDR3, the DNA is TGCAGCGTTGGGGACGGGGCAGACTATGGCTACACCTTC. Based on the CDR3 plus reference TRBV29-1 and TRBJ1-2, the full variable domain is SAVISQKPSRDICQRGTSLTIQCQVDSQVTMMFWYRQQPGQSLTLIATANQGSEATYESGFVIDKFPISRPNLTFSTLTVSNMSPEDSSIYLCSVGDGADYGYTFGSGTRLTVV.

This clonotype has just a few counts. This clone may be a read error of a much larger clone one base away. The CDR3 protein is CASSSRGGGRSYEQYF. The CDR3 bases are TGTGCCAGCAGCTCCCGGGGGGGCGGACGTTCCTACGAGCAGTACTTC. The rearrangement links TRBV5-4 to TRBJ2-7, with 8 bases aligning to TRBD2. The germline V gene encodes CDR1 SGHNT and CDR2 YYREEE (reference sequence). This CDR3 comprises 16 residues. V dropped 3 bases and J dropped 1; count of bases not matched to a gene: 9. Variable domain in full (rest from reference TRBV5-4 and TRBJ2-7): ETGVTQSPTHLIKTRGQQVTLRCSSQSGHNTVSWYQQALGQGPQFIFQYYREEENGRGNFPPRFSGLQFPNYSSELNVNALELDDSALYLCASSSRGGGRSYEQYFGPGTRLTVT.

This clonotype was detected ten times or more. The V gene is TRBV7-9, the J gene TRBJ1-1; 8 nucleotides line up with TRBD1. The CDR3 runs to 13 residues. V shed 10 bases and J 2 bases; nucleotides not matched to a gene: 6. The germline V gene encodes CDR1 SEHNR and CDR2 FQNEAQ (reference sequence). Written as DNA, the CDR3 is TGTGCCAACAAGGGACAGGTCAACACTGAAGCTTTCTTT. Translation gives CANKGQVNTEAFF.

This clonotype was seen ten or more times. The CDR3 spells CASSQGTVSYEQYF. CDR3 nucleotide sequence: TGCGCCAGCAGCCAAGGGACTGTCTCCTACGAGCAGTACTTC. This chain uses TRBV4-3 with TRBJ2-7, with D perhaps matching TRBD2 (5 bases). Trimming pared 1 base from V and 0 bases from J, leaving 7 bases between. Germline V lookup: CDR1 LGHNA, CDR2 YSLEER. CDR3 length: 14 amino acids.

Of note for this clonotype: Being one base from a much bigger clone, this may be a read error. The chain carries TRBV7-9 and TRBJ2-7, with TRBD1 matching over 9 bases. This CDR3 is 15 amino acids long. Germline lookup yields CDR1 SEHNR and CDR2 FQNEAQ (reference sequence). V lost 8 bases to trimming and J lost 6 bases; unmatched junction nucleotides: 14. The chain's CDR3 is CASRYVGTGSSEQYF. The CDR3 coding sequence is TGTGCCAGCCGCTACGTCGGGACAGGGTCATCCGAGCAGTACTTC.

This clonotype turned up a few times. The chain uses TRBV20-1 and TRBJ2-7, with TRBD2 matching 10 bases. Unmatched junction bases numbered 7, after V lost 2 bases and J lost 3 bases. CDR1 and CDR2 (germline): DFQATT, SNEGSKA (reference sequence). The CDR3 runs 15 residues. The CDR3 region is CSARTRTSGIYEQYF. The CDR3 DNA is TGCAGTGCTAGAACTCGGACTAGCGGAATCTACGAGCAGTACTTC.

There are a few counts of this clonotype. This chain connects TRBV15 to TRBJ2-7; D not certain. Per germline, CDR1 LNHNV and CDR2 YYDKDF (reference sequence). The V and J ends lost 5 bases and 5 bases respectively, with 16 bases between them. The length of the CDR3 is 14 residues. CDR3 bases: TGTGCCACCAGCTTCGGACCACGCCAGAACGAGCAGTACTTC. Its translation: CATSFGPRQNEQYF.

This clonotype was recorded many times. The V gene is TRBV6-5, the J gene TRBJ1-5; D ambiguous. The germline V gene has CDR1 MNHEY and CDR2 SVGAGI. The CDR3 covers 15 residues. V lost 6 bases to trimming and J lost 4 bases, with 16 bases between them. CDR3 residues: CASRIGPDFNQPQHF. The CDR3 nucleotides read TGTGCCAGCAGAATCGGACCGGATTTTAATCAGCCCCAGCATTTT.

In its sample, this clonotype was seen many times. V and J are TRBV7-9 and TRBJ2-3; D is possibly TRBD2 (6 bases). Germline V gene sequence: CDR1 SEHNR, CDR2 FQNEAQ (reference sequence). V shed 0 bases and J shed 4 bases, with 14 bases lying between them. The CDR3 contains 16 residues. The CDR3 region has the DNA TGTGCCAGCAGCTTAGCCTTAAGGACGGGAGCAGATACGCAGTATTTT. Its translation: CASSLALRTGADTQYF.

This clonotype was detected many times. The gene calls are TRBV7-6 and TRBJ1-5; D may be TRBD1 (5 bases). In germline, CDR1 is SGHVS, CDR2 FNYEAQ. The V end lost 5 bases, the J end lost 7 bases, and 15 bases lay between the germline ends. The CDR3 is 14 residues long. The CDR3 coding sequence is TGTGCCAGCAGCCGAGGGGTAATGGGCCAGCCCCAGCATTTT. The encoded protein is CASSRGVMGQPQHF.

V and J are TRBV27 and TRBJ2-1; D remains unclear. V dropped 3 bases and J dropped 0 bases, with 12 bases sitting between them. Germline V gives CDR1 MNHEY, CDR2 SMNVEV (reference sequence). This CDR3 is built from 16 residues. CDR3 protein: CASSLGVLSSYNEQFF. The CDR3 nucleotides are TGTGCCAGCAGTTTGGGCGTACTCAGCTCCTACAATGAGCAGTTCTTC.

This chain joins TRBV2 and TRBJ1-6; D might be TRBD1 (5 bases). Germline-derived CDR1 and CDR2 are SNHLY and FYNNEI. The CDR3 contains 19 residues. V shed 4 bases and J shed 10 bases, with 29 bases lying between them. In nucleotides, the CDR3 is TGTGCCAGCAGTGGAGTTGTTTTGGGACGGATGGGAGCCTACTCACCCCTCCACTTT. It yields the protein CASSGVVLGRMGAYSPLHF.

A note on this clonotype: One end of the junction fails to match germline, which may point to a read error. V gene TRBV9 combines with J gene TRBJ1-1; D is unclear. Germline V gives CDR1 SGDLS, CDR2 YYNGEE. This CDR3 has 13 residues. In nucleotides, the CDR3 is TGTGCCAGCAGCCCGGCGGGGAGCACTGGAGCTTTCTTT. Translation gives CASSPAGSTGAFF.

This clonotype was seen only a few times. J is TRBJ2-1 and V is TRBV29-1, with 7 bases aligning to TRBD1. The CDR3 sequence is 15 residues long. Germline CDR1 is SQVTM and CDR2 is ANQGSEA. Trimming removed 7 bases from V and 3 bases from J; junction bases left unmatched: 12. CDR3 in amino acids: CSALGSGGNYNEQFF. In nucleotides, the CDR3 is TGCAGCGCCTTAGGGTCAGGGGGTAACTACAATGAGCAGTTCTTC.

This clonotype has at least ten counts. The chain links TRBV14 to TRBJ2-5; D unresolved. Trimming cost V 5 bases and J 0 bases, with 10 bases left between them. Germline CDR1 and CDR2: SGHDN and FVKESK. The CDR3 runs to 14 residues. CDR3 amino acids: CASSRPVDQETQYF. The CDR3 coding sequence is TGTGCCAGCAGCAGGCCGGTCGACCAAGAGACCCAGTACTTC.

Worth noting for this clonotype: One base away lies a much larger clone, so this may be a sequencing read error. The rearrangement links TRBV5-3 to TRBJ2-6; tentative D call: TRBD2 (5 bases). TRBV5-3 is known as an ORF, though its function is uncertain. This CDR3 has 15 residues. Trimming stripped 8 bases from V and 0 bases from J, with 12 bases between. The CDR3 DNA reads TGTGCCAGCGGCCGAGGGAGCTCTGGGGCCAACGTCCTGACTTTC. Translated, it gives CASGRGSSGANVLTF.

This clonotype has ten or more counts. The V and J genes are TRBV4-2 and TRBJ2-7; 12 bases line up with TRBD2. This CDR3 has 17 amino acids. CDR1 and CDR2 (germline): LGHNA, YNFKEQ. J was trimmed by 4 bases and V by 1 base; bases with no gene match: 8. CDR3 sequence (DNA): TGTGCCAGCAGCCAAGGGACTAGCGGGATGATATTGTACGAGCAGTACTTC. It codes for CASSQGTSGMILYEQYF.

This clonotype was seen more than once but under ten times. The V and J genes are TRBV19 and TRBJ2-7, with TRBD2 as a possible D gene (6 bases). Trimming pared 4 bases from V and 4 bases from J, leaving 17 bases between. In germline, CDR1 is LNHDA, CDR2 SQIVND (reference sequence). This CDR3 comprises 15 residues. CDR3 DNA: TGTGCCAGTAGTACCAGTCCCGGGACTGGTTACGAGCAGTACTTC. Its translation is CASSTSPGTGYEQYF.